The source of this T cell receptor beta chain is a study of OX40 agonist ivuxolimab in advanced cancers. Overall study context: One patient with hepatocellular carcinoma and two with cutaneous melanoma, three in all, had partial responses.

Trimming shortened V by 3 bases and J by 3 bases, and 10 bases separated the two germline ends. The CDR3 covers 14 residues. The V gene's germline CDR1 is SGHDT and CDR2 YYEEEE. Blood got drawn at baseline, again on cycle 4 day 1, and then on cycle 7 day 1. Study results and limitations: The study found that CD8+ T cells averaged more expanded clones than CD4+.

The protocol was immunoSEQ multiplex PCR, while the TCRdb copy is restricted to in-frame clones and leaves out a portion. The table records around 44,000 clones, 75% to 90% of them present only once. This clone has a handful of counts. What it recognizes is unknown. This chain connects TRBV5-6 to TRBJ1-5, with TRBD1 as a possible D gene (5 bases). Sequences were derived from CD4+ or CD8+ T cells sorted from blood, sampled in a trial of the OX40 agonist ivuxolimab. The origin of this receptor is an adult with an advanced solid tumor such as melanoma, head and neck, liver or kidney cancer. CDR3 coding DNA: TGTGCCAGCAGCTACCAGGGCCTCAATCAGCCCCAGCATTTT. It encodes CASSYQGLNQPQHF. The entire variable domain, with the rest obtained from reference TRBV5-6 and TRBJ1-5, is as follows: DAGVTQSPTHLIKTRGQQVTLRCSPKSGHDTVSWYQQALGQGPQFIFQYYEEEERQRGNFPDRFSGHQFPNYSSELNVNALLLGDSALYLCASSYQGLNQPQHFGDGTRLSIL.